Listed here is a single T cell receptor (beta chain). Its specific antigen is unknown. The sample holds no much larger clone one base away, and base qualities are not on file. This specimen comes from a study of blood T cell repertoires in COVID-19 (dated by TCRdb to the early 2020s). General notes on the study: The collaborator samples originated in the United States, Italy and Spain and spanned the acute and convalescent phases of COVID-19. The material from the prospective study consisted of cDNA or gDNA derived from T cells, B-cell-depleted T cells, or PBMCs. The dataset comprised deeply sampled blood TCRbeta repertoires from subjects exposed to, actively infected with, or recovered from COVID-19. A freely available public database, intended as a resource for researchers studying the immune response to SARS-CoV-2, is where the repertoires were released. The samples were drawn from the first 160 participants of the ongoing ImmuneRACE study and from under 1,500 subjects provided by 6 global collaborators. Nearly every sample came with metadata listing a de-identified subject ID, COVID-19 status, age in years and sex. Where HLA class I and class II types were available, the types were taken from metadata supplied by the sample provider, not from assay-based typing. Study-wide findings and limitations: Clinical and demographic metadata were provided uncurated, with the amount varying by source and participant.

The junction shows trimming of 5 bases on V and 7 bases on J, and the gene matches do not reach 3 bases of it. CDR1 is given as MNHNY and CDR2 as SVGAGI, both from the germline V gene (reference sequence). The CDR3 starts with the cysteine, ends with the phenylalanine, and has 12 residues. The DNA shown is the 36-base CDR3, in frame from base 1. Whole blood was collected in K2EDTA tubes by collaborating institutions according to the institutions' own protocols. Collaborator samples were shipped for TCRbeta analysis as frozen whole blood, isolated PBMCs, or DNA extracted from either sample type. TCRbeta CDR3 regions were amplified from genomic DNA using the immunoSEQ Assay, a bias-controlled multiplex PCR. The original pipeline was this. The number of nucleated cells in each sample was estimated by amplification of reference gene primers within the assay. To quantify the absolute abundance of each unique TCRbeta CDR3 rearrangement, sequence reads were collapsed and filtered. For each sample, productive Simpson clonality was calculated as the square root of Simpson's diversity index across productive rearrangements. TCRdb mirrors the immuneACCESS table, restricted to in-frame sequences. Some clones are absent from its copies; in checked studies, under half trace to an unresolved V gene, and the reason for the others is unknown. V, J and clone size derive from that table, while D and trimming were established from the DNA sequence. Across this sample there are about 6,700 clones, with approximately 86% seen only once. Over 20% of the sample goes to the ten largest clones.

The sequencing input was peripheral blood. The receptor was isolated from a human donor in a cohort sampled during active COVID-19. This sequence uses TRBV6-6 and TRBJ2-3, with 7 central nucleotides matching TRBD2. The nucleotide sequence is given as TGTGCCAGCAGTGTAGCGGGTTATACGCAGTATTTT. Its translation reads: CASSVAGYTQYF.